This is a list of T cell receptor beta chains from one sample in a study of chemoradiotherapy in HPV16-positive cancers. Using immunoSEQ multiplex PCR, the repertoire was profiled, and TCRdb retains in-frame clones only, with some absent. The table shows 5,000 to 6,500 clones, with around 88% occurring only once. The sequences come from blood, collected from a patient who underwent chemoradiotherapy. Every receptor here comes from a human donor with HPV-associated anogenital cancer. Each CDR3 is given with its conserved first and last residue. D genes are given only for firm matches. Some rows have no size entry. The others give once, few or many, or a class for an expanded clone.

TRBJ1-1 TRBV11-2 NA NA TGCGCCAGCAGCCAAGACTCAGGAGGATACACTGAAGCTTTCTTT CASSQDSGGYTEAFF
TRBJ2-2 TRBV5-4 NA TRBD2 TGTGCCAGCAGCTACAGCGGGAGGTCGGACACCGGGGAGCTGTTTTTT CASSYSGRSDTGELFF
TRBJ2-3 TRBV25-1 NA NA TGTGCCAGCAGAGGTCCCGGTAGGGCAAGCACAGATACGCAGTATTTT CASRGPGRASTDTQYF
TRBJ2-5 TRBV7-6 NA TRBD2 TGTGCCAGCAGCTTAGTCCACGCGGGAGGACTTGAGACCCAGTACTTC CASSLVHAGGLETQYF
TRBJ1-2 TRBV15 NA NA TGTGCCACCAGCCCCCCGGGGGAGTTTTATGGCTACACCTTC CATSPPGEFYGYTF
TRBJ1-4 TRBV2 once NA TGTGCCAGCAGTGGAAGGGGGAGGAGCGGTGAAAAACTGTTTTTT CASSGRGRSGEKLFF
TRBJ2-5 TRBV5-6 NA NA TGTGCCAGCAGCTATGGACGGGAGACCCAGTACTTC CASSYGRETQYF
TRBJ2-7 TRBV5-5 NA NA TGTGCCAGCAGCTTGGCCGGAGGGCCGTCCTACGAGCAGTACTTC CASSLAGGPSYEQYF
TRBJ2-1 TRBV7-9 once TRBD2 TGTGCCAGCAGCGACGGACTAGCGGGAGGGCCTACCTACAATGAGCAGTTCTTC CASSDGLAGGPTYNEQFF
TRBJ2-7 TRBV7-2 once TRBD1 TGTGCCAGCAGCTTAGTTGGGACAGTAGCCTACGAGCAGTACTTC CASSLVGTVAYEQYF
TRBJ2-3 TRBV5-4 once TRBD1 TGTGCCAGCAGCCCGGACAGGGGGACAGATACGCAGTATTTT CASSPDRGTDTQYF
TRBJ1-1 TRBV18 once TRBD1 TGTGCCAGCACCGGACAGGGGGGAGGGAACACTGAAGCTTTCTTT CASTGQGGGNTEAFF
TRBJ1-5 TRBV6-5 NA NA TGTGCCAGCAGTTACCAGGGTGTTGATCAGCCCCAGCATTTT CASSYQGVDQPQHF
TRBJ1-5 TRBV5-6 NA TRBD1 TGTGCCAGCAGCTCTTACAGGGGGGAGCAGCCCCAGCATTTT CASSSYRGEQPQHF
TRBJ2-1 TRBV2 NA NA TGTGCCAGCAGTGAAGTGGGTGAGCGTGAGCAGTTCTTC CASSEVGEREQFF
TRBJ2-4 TRBV2 NA TRBD2 TGTGCCAGCAGTGGGCTAGCGGGGGGGGCCAAAAACATTCAGTACTTC CASSGLAGGAKNIQYF
TRBJ2-1 TRBV5-1 once TRBD1 TGCGCCAGCAGCTCGACAGGGGTAAGCAATGAGCAGTTCTTC CASSSTGVSNEQFF
TRBJ2-1 TRBV27 NA TRBD1 TGTGCCAGCAGTCCCTGGACAGGGGGCTCCTACAATGAGCAGTTCTTC CASSPWTGGSYNEQFF
TRBJ1-1 TRBV11-2 few NA TGTGCCAGCAGCCTCGACAGTAACCCCCGCGAAGCTTTCTTT CASSLDSNPREAFF
TRBJ1-5 TRBV6-5 NA NA TGTGCCAGCAGTTACGAGGGTAATCAGCCCCAGCATTTT CASSYEGNQPQHF
TRBJ2-7 TRBV25-1 NA NA TGTGCCAGCAGTGAATTTGGACCGAACTACGAGCAGTACTTC CASSEFGPNYEQYF
TRBJ1-2 TRBV5-1 NA TRBD1 TGCGCCAGCAGCCAGGGACAGGGTGATGGCTACACCTTC CASSQGQGDGYTF
TRBJ2-3 TRBV6-6 NA NA TGTGCCAGCAGGCCAGACGCCGGCGTCACAGATACGCAGTATTTT CASRPDAGVTDTQYF
TRBJ2-3 TRBV27 NA NA TGTGCCAGCAGTTTATTCCCCGCCACAGATACGCAGTATTTT CASSLFPATDTQYF
TRBJ2-1 TRBV19 NA TRBD2 TGTGCCAGTAGCCTCCTCGTAGCGGGAGGGACGGGTGAGCAGTTCTTC CASSLLVAGGTGEQFF
TRBJ2-5 TRBV10-3 NA NA TGTGCCATCAGTGAGTCCCACCAGAGACAAGAGACCCAGTACTTC CAISESHQRQETQYF
TRBJ1-3 TRBV4-3 NA NA TGCGCCAGCAGCCAAGGAGGGGGAGGGAACACCATATATTTT CASSQGGGGNTIYF
TRBJ2-1 TRBV7-8 NA NA TGTGCCAGCCCCCTAAAGCGCAAGGCGGGTCCTTATGAGCAGTTCTTC CASPLKRKAGPYEQFF
TRBJ1-4 TRBV28 NA NA TGTGCCAGCAGTTTTACTCGGGGCTTGGATGAAAAACTGTTTTTT CASSFTRGLDEKLFF
TRBJ2-3 TRBV20-1 NA NA TGCAGTGCAGTACTAGCAGATACGCAGTATTTT CSAVLADTQYF
TRBJ1-6 TRBV5-1 NA TRBD1 TGCGCCAGCAGCTCAGGGGGCGGGTCACCCCTCCACTTT CASSSGGGSPLHF
TRBJ1-1 TRBV6-5 NA NA TGTGCCAGCAGGGGAATAGGATCTCTCATAGCACCTTTCTTT CASRGIGSLIAPFF
TRBJ1-1 TRBV11-2 NA TRBD1 TGTGCCAGCAGCCCCGGGACAGGGTTGAACACTGAAGCTTTCTTT CASSPGTGLNTEAFF
TRBJ1-6 TRBV9 NA NA TGTGCCAGCAGCATGGGGAGGAATAATTCACCCCTCCACTTT CASSMGRNNSPLHF
TRBJ1-5 TRBV19 NA NA TGTGCCAGTCGGAGGGGAATAAATCAGCCCCAGCATTTT CASRRGINQPQHF
TRBJ1-1 TRBV4-3 NA NA TGCGCCAGCAGCGGGGTTTCGGACACTGAAGCTTTCTTT CASSGVSDTEAFF
TRBJ2-3 TRBV27 few TRBD1 TGTGCCAGCAGGACAGGGGCTGTAGATACGCAGTATTTT CASRTGAVDTQYF
TRBJ2-1 TRBV4-2 once NA TGTGCCAGCAGCCAAGCCGGTAGCGGCTCCTACAATGAGCAGTTCTTC CASSQAGSGSYNEQFF
TRBJ2-7 TRBV7-3 NA NA TGTGCCAGCAGCCGAGGACCCGACACAACCTTCAACGAGCAGTACTTC CASSRGPDTTFNEQYF
TRBJ2-7 TRBV11-2 NA NA TGTGCCAGCACCCAAGCTCCAGGTACCTACGAGCAGTACTTC CASTQAPGTYEQYF
TRBJ1-1 TRBV5-4 NA NA TGTTCGTTTAAGGGGGACACTGAAGCTTTCTTT CSFKGDTEAFF
TRBJ1-1 TRBV7-2 NA NA TGTGCCAGCAGCTTAGGCAGGGTGAACACTGAAGCTTTCTTT CASSLGRVNTEAFF